This T cell receptor (beta chain) was sequenced during a study of cytomegalovirus exposure and HLA in healthy donors. Only in-frame clones appear in the TCRdb table, and some are missing; sequencing was by immunoSEQ multiplex PCR. The data contain 100,000 to 150,000 clones, about 90% of them singletons. The CDR3 loop spans 14 amino acids. Trimming removed 8 bases at V and 5 bases at J, with 15 bases between. Looked up from germline, CDR1 is MNHEY and CDR2 is SMNVEV (reference sequence). The rearrangement uses TRBV27 and TRBJ2-2, with D tentatively TRBD2 (6 bases). The sequencing input was PBMCs. The origin of this receptor is a man aged 25 to 45 in good health and CMV-seronegative. The CDR3 loop reads CASLDSGRTGELFF. CDR3 DNA: TGTGCCAGCCTGGATAGCGGAAGAACCGGGGAGCTGTTTTTT.